The rows below give T cell receptor beta chains drawn from one sample of a study of vaccination and CD4 T cells after COVID-19. TCRdb called the PCR reads again in MiXCR, with one record for every CDR3 protein. The sample carries roughly 8,300 distinct CDR3 sequences, less than 80% recorded once. Their cognate antigens are unknown. Sequences were derived from cultured CD4+ T cells from blood, sampled after SARS-CoV-2 vaccination. The receptors were gathered from a human donor with COVID-19. The CDR3 runs from the conserved cysteine through the conserved F or W. Fields, in order: clone size, V gene, D gene, J gene, CDR3 DNA, CDR3 protein. The D gene is left open where the match is weak. Where a row states a size, it is once, few, many or the class of an expanded clone; other rows omit it.

clone_size: few; v_call: TRBV6-1; d_call: .; j_call: TRBJ1-6; cdr3_nt: TGTGCCAGCAGTCCCCCCGGCGCACCCCTCCACTTT; cdr3_aa: CASSPPGAPLHF
clone_size: .; v_call: TRBV12-3/TRBV12-4; d_call: .; j_call: TRBJ2-6; cdr3_nt: TGTGCCAGCAGTTTAGCGCCTGGCTCTGGGGCCAACGTCCTGACTTTC; cdr3_aa: CASSLAPGSGANVLTF
clone_size: .; v_call: TRBV20-1; d_call: TRBD1; j_call: TRBJ1-6; cdr3_nt: TGCAGTGCTCCGGGACAGGGAAATTCACCCCTCCACTTT; cdr3_aa: CSAPGQGNSPLHF
clone_size: .; v_call: TRBV5-6; d_call: .; j_call: TRBJ1-6; cdr3_nt: TGTGCCAGCAGCGTGCACCAAGGGGGTGTCTATAATTCACCCCTCCACTTT; cdr3_aa: CASSVHQGGVYNSPLHF
clone_size: .; v_call: TRBV2; d_call: .; j_call: TRBJ2-7; cdr3_nt: TGTGCCAGCAGTCCGGACTCAGGGAGCTACGAGCAGTACTTC; cdr3_aa: CASSPDSGSYEQYF
clone_size: .; v_call: TRBV23-1; d_call: TRBD1; j_call: TRBJ2-5; cdr3_nt: TGCGCCAGCAGTCCGGGACAGGGGAGAAAGACCCAGTACTTC; cdr3_aa: CASSPGQGRKTQYF
clone_size: .; v_call: TRBV29-1; d_call: .; j_call: TRBJ1-2; cdr3_nt: TGCAGCTCCCGAGGGTCAGAGGGCTACACCTTC; cdr3_aa: CSSRGSEGYTF
clone_size: .; v_call: TRBV19; d_call: .; j_call: TRBJ1-4; cdr3_nt: TGTGCCAGTAGTCTCCGGTCCAAGTGGGAAAAACTGTTTTTT; cdr3_aa: CASSLRSKWEKLFF
clone_size: few; v_call: TRBV7-9; d_call: .; j_call: TRBJ1-2; cdr3_nt: TGTGCCAGCAGCTTACAGGAATATGGCTACACCTTC; cdr3_aa: CASSLQEYGYTF
clone_size: .; v_call: TRBV11-2; d_call: TRBD2; j_call: TRBJ2-3; cdr3_nt: TGTGCCAGCAGCTACGGGGAGGGACCCCACACAGATACGCAGTATTTT; cdr3_aa: CASSYGEGPHTDTQYF
clone_size: once; v_call: TRBV7-2; d_call: .; j_call: TRBJ1-1; cdr3_nt: TGTGCCAGCAGCTTGAGGGAAGGCACTGAAGCTTTCTTT; cdr3_aa: CASSLREGTEAFF
clone_size: .; v_call: TRBV7-3; d_call: .; j_call: TRBJ2-1; cdr3_nt: TGTGCCAGCAGCTTAGGGGGGGCCCGGTACAATGAGCAGTTCTTC; cdr3_aa: CASSLGGARYNEQFF
clone_size: .; v_call: TRBV29-1; d_call: TRBD1; j_call: TRBJ2-7; cdr3_nt: TGCAGCGTGGGCGACACAGGGGGGGAGCAGTACTTC; cdr3_aa: CSVGDTGGEQYF
clone_size: few; v_call: TRBV6-5; d_call: .; j_call: TRBJ1-2; cdr3_nt: TGTGCCAGCAGTTACGGGTGGGGGGATGGCTATGGCTACACCTTC; cdr3_aa: CASSYGWGDGYGYTF
clone_size: .; v_call: TRBV6-5; d_call: TRBD1; j_call: TRBJ1-3; cdr3_nt: TGTGCCAGCAGTTACTCACAGGGGGGAAACACCATATATTTT; cdr3_aa: CASSYSQGGNTIYF
clone_size: few; v_call: TRBV6-2/TRBV6-3; d_call: .; j_call: TRBJ1-5; cdr3_nt: TGTGCCAGCAGTGCCGTCCCGGGTAGCAATCAGCCCCAGCATTTT; cdr3_aa: CASSAVPGSNQPQHF
clone_size: few; v_call: TRBV20-1; d_call: .; j_call: TRBJ2-2; cdr3_nt: TGCAGTGCTAGTAAAACAAAGGACGGGGAGCTGTTTTTT; cdr3_aa: CSASKTKDGELFF
clone_size: .; v_call: TRBV7-7; d_call: TRBD2; j_call: TRBJ2-3; cdr3_nt: TGTGCTAGCAGTTTGGGCGGGGGGGCCACAGATACGCAGTATTTT; cdr3_aa: CASSLGGGATDTQYF
clone_size: .; v_call: TRBV20-1; d_call: TRBD1; j_call: TRBJ2-2; cdr3_nt: TGCAGTGTCCGACAGGGGCGCTCGGGCACCGGGGAGCTGTTTTTT; cdr3_aa: CSVRQGRSGTGELFF
clone_size: .; v_call: TRBV7-9; d_call: .; j_call: TRBJ1-4; cdr3_nt: TGTGCCAGCAGCTTTAGGACCACGAGGGAGGAAAAACTGTTTTTT; cdr3_aa: CASSFRTTREEKLFF
clone_size: .; v_call: TRBV28; d_call: .; j_call: TRBJ2-3; cdr3_nt: TGTGCCAGCAGATTCACCCAGACAGATACGCAGTATTTT; cdr3_aa: CASRFTQTDTQYF
clone_size: few; v_call: TRBV11-3; d_call: .; j_call: TRBJ1-3; cdr3_nt: TGTGCCAGCAGCAACAGAACAGACACTGGAAACACCATATATTTT; cdr3_aa: CASSNRTDTGNTIYF
clone_size: .; v_call: TRBV11-3; d_call: TRBD2; j_call: TRBJ2-1; cdr3_nt: TGTGCCAGCAGCTTAGGGGTCTTAGCGGGGGTGAACTACAATGAGCAGTTCTTC; cdr3_aa: CASSLGVLAGVNYNEQFF
clone_size: .; v_call: TRBV7-9; d_call: .; j_call: TRBJ1-5; cdr3_nt: TGTGCCAGCAGCTTTCAGGGGCCCAATCAGCCCCAGCATTTT; cdr3_aa: CASSFQGPNQPQHF
clone_size: .; v_call: TRBV7-2; d_call: .; j_call: TRBJ2-7; cdr3_nt: TGTGCCAGCAGCTTAGCGGGGGGCAACTCCTACGAGCAGTACTTC; cdr3_aa: CASSLAGGNSYEQYF
clone_size: .; v_call: TRBV19; d_call: .; j_call: TRBJ2-3; cdr3_nt: TGTGCCAGTAGTATTAGGGCGGGGAGCACAGATACGCAGTATTTT; cdr3_aa: CASSIRAGSTDTQYF
clone_size: .; v_call: TRBV11-2; d_call: .; j_call: TRBJ1-4; cdr3_nt: TGTGCCAGCAGCTTAGGCCTCTTGGCAGGAACTAATGAAAAACTGTTTTTT; cdr3_aa: CASSLGLLAGTNEKLFF
clone_size: .; v_call: TRBV6-1; d_call: TRBD2; j_call: TRBJ2-1; cdr3_nt: TGTGCCAGCAGTGAATGGTCTAGCGGGGGGGCCTTCCCTGAGCAGTTCTTC; cdr3_aa: CASSEWSSGGAFPEQFF
clone_size: few; v_call: TRBV7-2; d_call: .; j_call: TRBJ1-6; cdr3_nt: TGTGCCAGCAGCTTACGGCGGAGAGATTCACCCCTCCACTTT; cdr3_aa: CASSLRRRDSPLHF
clone_size: .; v_call: TRBV6-1; d_call: .; j_call: TRBJ1-3; cdr3_nt: TGTGCCAGCAGACAGGGTCCAAACTCTGGAAACACCATATATTTT; cdr3_aa: CASRQGPNSGNTIYF
clone_size: medium-sized; v_call: TRBV24-1; d_call: TRBD1; j_call: TRBJ1-5; cdr3_nt: TGTGCCACCAGTGATCCCAGGCAGGGGGACTATCAGCCCCAGCATTTT; cdr3_aa: CATSDPRQGDYQPQHF
clone_size: .; v_call: TRBV24-1; d_call: .; j_call: TRBJ2-1; cdr3_nt: TGTGCCACCAGTGATGGGGGTTTCGATGAGCAGTTCTTC; cdr3_aa: CATSDGGFDEQFF
clone_size: .; v_call: TRBV5-8; d_call: .; j_call: TRBJ2-7; cdr3_nt: TGTGCCAGCAGTTTGAGAGGGACATACGAGCAGTACTTC; cdr3_aa: CASSLRGTYEQYF
clone_size: .; v_call: TRBV5-8; d_call: TRBD1; j_call: TRBJ1-5; cdr3_nt: TGTGCCAGCAGCTTTACCCAGACAGGGTACGGTTATCAGCCCCAGCATTTT; cdr3_aa: CASSFTQTGYGYQPQHF
clone_size: .; v_call: TRBV27; d_call: .; j_call: TRBJ2-2; cdr3_nt: TGTGCCAGCCGACGTTTCGGGAACGCGAACACCGGGGAGCTGTTTTTT; cdr3_aa: CASRRFGNANTGELFF
clone_size: .; v_call: TRBV28; d_call: .; j_call: TRBJ1-3; cdr3_nt: TGTGCCAGCAGTCCTGGAAACACCATATATTTT; cdr3_aa: CASSPGNTIYF
clone_size: .; v_call: TRBV6-1; d_call: .; j_call: TRBJ1-2; cdr3_nt: TGTGCCAGCAGTGAAAGAACGGCTAACTATGGCTACACCTTC; cdr3_aa: CASSERTANYGYTF
clone_size: .; v_call: TRBV6-1; d_call: .; j_call: TRBJ2-7; cdr3_nt: TGTGCCAGCACCAACAGGAACCCAAGCTCCTACGAGCAGTACTTC; cdr3_aa: CASTNRNPSSYEQYF
clone_size: .; v_call: TRBV6-2/TRBV6-3; d_call: .; j_call: TRBJ1-1; cdr3_nt: TGTGCCAGCAGGTGGGCAACGACAGCCCGGGGCACTGAAGCTTTCTTT; cdr3_aa: CASRWATTARGTEAFF
clone_size: medium-sized; v_call: TRBV20-1; d_call: TRBD1; j_call: TRBJ1-1; cdr3_nt: TGCAGTGCTAGAAACAGGGGTTGGACTGAAGCTTTCTTT; cdr3_aa: CSARNRGWTEAFF
clone_size: few; v_call: TRBV7-9; d_call: TRBD1; j_call: TRBJ1-2; cdr3_nt: TGTGCCAGCAGCTTTGGACAGGGGTTGTATGGCTACACCTTC; cdr3_aa: CASSFGQGLYGYTF
clone_size: .; v_call: TRBV5-4; d_call: TRBD1; j_call: TRBJ2-3; cdr3_nt: TGTGCCAGCAGCTTAGGACAGGGGCCAGGCACAGATACGCAGTATTTT; cdr3_aa: CASSLGQGPGTDTQYF
clone_size: .; v_call: TRBV6-2/TRBV6-3; d_call: TRBD1; j_call: TRBJ1-1; cdr3_nt: TGTGCCAGCAGAGACAGGGGAGGGAACACTGAAGCTTTCTTT; cdr3_aa: CASRDRGGNTEAFF
clone_size: .; v_call: TRBV14; d_call: .; j_call: TRBJ1-2; cdr3_nt: TGTGCCAGCAGCCCAGGGGTTAGCTATGGCTACACCTTC; cdr3_aa: CASSPGVSYGYTF
clone_size: few; v_call: TRBV9; d_call: TRBD1; j_call: TRBJ1-5; cdr3_nt: TGTGCCAGCGAGATCTCGCAGGGGGCGCGCAATCAGCCCCAGCATTTT; cdr3_aa: CASEISQGARNQPQHF
clone_size: few; v_call: TRBV6-1; d_call: TRBD1; j_call: TRBJ1-6; cdr3_nt: TGTGCCAGCAGTAAAATTCGCCGGGACAGGGGACTCCTTAATTCACCCCTCCACTTT; cdr3_aa: CASSKIRRDRGLLNSPLHF
clone_size: .; v_call: TRBV6-1; d_call: .; j_call: TRBJ1-3; cdr3_nt: TGTGCCAGCAGTGAACACGCTTTTGGAAACACCATATATTTT; cdr3_aa: CASSEHAFGNTIYF
clone_size: .; v_call: TRBV14; d_call: .; j_call: TRBJ1-1; cdr3_nt: TGTGCCAGCGTCCCCCTACTCATGAACACTGAAGCTTTCTTT; cdr3_aa: CASVPLLMNTEAFF
clone_size: few; v_call: TRBV7-2; d_call: TRBD2; j_call: TRBJ2-5; cdr3_nt: TGTGCCAGCAGCTCCGGGACTAAAGAGACCCAGTACTTC; cdr3_aa: CASSSGTKETQYF